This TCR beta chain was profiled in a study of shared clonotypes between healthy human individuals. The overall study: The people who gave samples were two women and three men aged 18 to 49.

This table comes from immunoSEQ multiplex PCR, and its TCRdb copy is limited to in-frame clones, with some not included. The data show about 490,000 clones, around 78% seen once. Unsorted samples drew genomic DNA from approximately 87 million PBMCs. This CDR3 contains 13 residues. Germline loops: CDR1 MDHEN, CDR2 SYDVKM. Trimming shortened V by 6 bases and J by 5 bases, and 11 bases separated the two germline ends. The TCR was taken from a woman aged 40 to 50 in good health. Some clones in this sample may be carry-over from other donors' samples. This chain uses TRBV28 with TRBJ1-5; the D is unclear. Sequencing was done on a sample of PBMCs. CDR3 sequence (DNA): TGTGCCAGCAGGGTCATTCTACATCAGCCCCAGCATTTT. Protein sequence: CASRVILHQPQHF.